This T cell receptor beta chain was observed in a study of shared clonotypes between healthy human individuals. Study results and limitations: Naive CD4 clonotypes were shared across a handful of donors at approximately 5.3%.

Trimming shortened V by 5 bases and J by 1 base, and 6 bases separated the two germline ends. Germline-derived CDR1 and CDR2 are SGHTA and FQGNSA. This CDR3 is 13 amino acids long. The protocol was immunoSEQ multiplex PCR, while the TCRdb copy is restricted to in-frame clones and leaves out a portion. The repertoire includes roughly 2.5 million clones, more than 90% of them detected once, and under 0.15% sits in the top ten. For this clone: Its antigen remains unidentified. Distinct nucleotide sequences in the sample also encode this CDR3.

The genes are TRBV7-2 and TRBJ1-5; no clear D. The receptor was derived from a man in his late teens or twenties in good health. The sequencing input was naive CD4+ T cells sorted from blood. Subset described: CD45RA+ positively selected. The CDR3, as DNA: TGTGCCAGCAGCCCCACCAGCAATCAGCCCCAGCATTTT. It yields the protein CASSPTSNQPQHF.